A selection of T cell receptor beta chains follows, all from one sample in a study of shared clonotypes between healthy human individuals. Assay used: immunoSEQ multiplex PCR; TCRdb lists only in-frame clones, some missing. The table records more than 2,000,000 clones, 93% of them present only once. Sequencing input: naive CD4+ T cells from PBMCs. Receptors originate from a man younger than 35 in good health. Some clones in this sample may be carry-over from other donors' samples. Each CDR3 is given with its conserved first and last residue. A D gene is named only where the DNA matches it firmly. For some rows the clone size is stated as once, few or many, or as a class when expanded; others skip it.

clone_size	v_call	j_call	d_call	cdr3_nt	cdr3_aa
NA	TRBV7-9	TRBJ2-1	TRBD2	TGTGCCAGCAGCCTACGGATAGAGCGGGAGCCCTACAATGAGCAGTTCTTC	CASSLRIEREPYNEQFF
NA	TRBV5-4	TRBJ2-7	NA	TGTGCCAGCAGCTTGGCCCTACAGGACGAGCAGTACTTC	CASSLALQDEQYF
NA	TRBV5-4	TRBJ2-5	TRBD2	TGTGCCAGCAGCGGACTAGCGGGAGGGTCGGAGACCCAGTACTTC	CASSGLAGGSETQYF
NA	TRBV2	TRBJ2-7	NA	TGTGCCAGCAGTACCGGGCCCTGGGGAGTTGAGCAGTACTTC	CASSTGPWGVEQYF
NA	TRBV13	TRBJ2-7	TRBD1	TGTGCCAGCAGCCCCCGGGACAGGGGGTACGAGCAGTACTTC	CASSPRDRGYEQYF
NA	TRBV19	TRBJ2-7	NA	TGTGCCAGTAGTCGAGTCCGGCGGGAACGGTCCTACGAGCAGTACTTC	CASSRVRRERSYEQYF
NA	TRBV6-6	TRBJ2-3	NA	TGTGCCAGCAGCCCCCCTGTAGCCACAGATACGCAGTATTTT	CASSPPVATDTQYF
NA	TRBV7-6	TRBJ2-1	NA	TGTGCCAGCAGCTTAGAACGGGGCAGGGAGCAGTTCTTC	CASSLERGREQFF
NA	TRBV29-1	TRBJ1-5	NA	TGCAGCGTGACTATGGAATTCGGTCAGCCCCAGCATTTT	CSVTMEFGQPQHF
NA	TRBV30	TRBJ2-5	NA	TGTGCCTGGAGTGTATCGTACAGGGTAGGGGAGACCCAGTACTTC	CAWSVSYRVGETQYF
NA	TRBV2	TRBJ1-2	TRBD1	TGTGCCCACGCAACCACAGGGGATCTGGGCTACACCTTC	CAHATTGDLGYTF
NA	TRBV7-2	TRBJ2-7	NA	TGTGCCAGCCGCTACTCGGGTCGGCCTTTCGAGCAGTACTTC	CASRYSGRPFEQYF
NA	TRBV5-1	TRBJ1-1	NA	TGCGCCAGCAGCTTGGGAGCGGGGATGAACACTGAAGCTTTCTTT	CASSLGAGMNTEAFF
NA	TRBV27	TRBJ1-5	NA	TGTGCCAGCAGTTTTGTCGCCACTAGGACTCAGCCCCAGCATTTT	CASSFVATRTQPQHF
NA	TRBV9	TRBJ2-3	NA	TGTGCCAGCAGCGCCGGACAGCCACTATGGGATACGCAGTATTTT	CASSAGQPLWDTQYF
NA	TRBV28	TRBJ1-2	NA	TGTGCCAGCAGCCGGGGCGCGCGAGGGGGCTACACCTTC	CASSRGARGGYTF
NA	TRBV6-4	TRBJ2-3	TRBD2	TGTGCCAGCAGTGATACCGGGGTAGCGGGAGGGCAAGATACGCAGTATTTT	CASSDTGVAGGQDTQYF
NA	TRBV13	TRBJ2-7	NA	TGTGCCAGCAGCTCCCATAGATCCTACGAGCAGTACTTC	CASSSHRSYEQYF
NA	TRBV27	TRBJ2-7	NA	TGTGCCAGCAGTTTAAGGGACTCATACTACGAGCAGTACTTC	CASSLRDSYYEQYF
NA	TRBV7-8	TRBJ2-5	TRBD1	TGTGCCAGCAGCTTATGGACAGGGGAAGAGACCCAGTACTTC	CASSLWTGEETQYF
NA	TRBV9	TRBJ2-7	TRBD1	TGTGCCAGCAGCCATCCTAAAACCGGGACAGGCAACTCCTACGAGCAGTACTTC	CASSHPKTGTGNSYEQYF
NA	TRBV6-6	TRBJ1-5	TRBD1	TGTGCCAGCAGTAGGGACAGGGTTGACAATCAGCCCCAGCATTTT	CASSRDRVDNQPQHF
NA	TRBV5-1	TRBJ1-3	NA	TGCGCCAGCAGCCCCTATGGCGCTGGAGGCTCTGGAAACACCATATATTTT	CASSPYGAGGSGNTIYF
once	TRBV7-6	TRBJ2-7	NA	TGTGCCAGCAGCGGGACTCCGCGCTCCTACGAGCAGTACTTC	CASSGTPRSYEQYF
NA	TRBV18	TRBJ1-1	NA	TGTGCCAGCTCCGCGACGTATCCGGACACTGAAGCTTTCTTT	CASSATYPDTEAFF
NA	TRBV25-1	TRBJ2-1	TRBD1	TGTGCCAGCAGTGAACCAGGGACAGGGAATGAAAATGAGCAGTTCTTC	CASSEPGTGNENEQFF
NA	TRBV5-4	TRBJ1-1	NA	TGTGCCAGCAGCGTGGGGGGGGGTGTTGCTGAAGCTTTCTTT	CASSVGGGVAEAFF
once	TRBV19	TRBJ2-7	NA	TGTGCCAGTCGGGACACCGACTACGAGCAGTACTTC	CASRDTDYEQYF
once	TRBV5-1	TRBJ2-1	NA	TGCGCCAGCAGCTTCCGCAGGGGCGGCAATGAGCAGTTCTTC	CASSFRRGGNEQFF
NA	TRBV18	TRBJ1-4	NA	TGTGCCAGCGGAAAAACCCCTAATGAAAAACTGTTTTTT	CASGKTPNEKLFF
NA	TRBV4-2	TRBJ2-7	NA	TGTGCCAGCAGCCAAGAAACCCGACAGGACCACTACGAGCAGTACTTC	CASSQETRQDHYEQYF
NA	TRBV29-1	TRBJ1-2	NA	TGCAGCGTTGTCCCCACAGGGTTATATGGCTACACCTTC	CSVVPTGLYGYTF
once	TRBV5-4	TRBJ2-3	NA	TGTGCCAGCGGGAGCCCGAGCACAGATACGCAGTATTTT	CASGSPSTDTQYF
NA	TRBV4-1	TRBJ2-3	NA	TGCGCCAGCAGCCGTGCTGCGAAAAGCACAGATACGCAGTATTTT	CASSRAAKSTDTQYF